This T cell receptor beta chain stems from a study of cytomegalovirus exposure and HLA in healthy donors. Background on the study: From 190 million or so T cells, an earlier analysis saw 90 million to 130 million unique TCR beta sequences. Findings and caveats of the study: Another analysis was done later, and it associated over 15,000 TCR beta sequences with HLA alleles at 0.05 false discovery rate.

V lost 2 bases and J lost 2; bases outside the gene matches: 7. The CDR3 runs to 16 residues. Germline values: CDR1 MDHEN, CDR2 SYDVKM. At collection, donors were nominally healthy, but unrecorded immune exposures were probable. Primers: 60 Vbeta forward and 13 Jbeta reverse. Clones were read by immunoSEQ multiplex PCR, and TCRdb kept only the in-frame ones, dropping some. The sample holds more than 90,000 clones, about 78% seen once. In the case of this clone: Its antigen remains unidentified.

V gene TRBV28 combines with J gene TRBJ1-2; 8 nucleotides match TRBD1. This sequence was found in a woman in her thirties or forties in good health and CMV-seropositive. Sample: PBMCs. CDR3 in amino acids: CASSLGRDRKNYGYTF. CDR3 nucleotide sequence: TGTGCCAGCAGTTTAGGCCGGGACAGGAAAAACTATGGCTACACCTTC.